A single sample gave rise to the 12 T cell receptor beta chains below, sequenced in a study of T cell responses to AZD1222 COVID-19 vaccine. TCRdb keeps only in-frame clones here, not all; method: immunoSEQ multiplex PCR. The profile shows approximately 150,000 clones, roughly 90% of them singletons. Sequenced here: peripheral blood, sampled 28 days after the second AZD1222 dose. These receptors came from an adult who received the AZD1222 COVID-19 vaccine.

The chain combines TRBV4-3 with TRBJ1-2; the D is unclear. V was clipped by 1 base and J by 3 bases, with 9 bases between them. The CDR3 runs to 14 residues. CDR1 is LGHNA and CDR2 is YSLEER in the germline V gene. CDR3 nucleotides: TGCGCCAGCAGCCAAGGGACGGACTACTATGGCTACACCTTC. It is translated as CASSQGTDYYGYTF.

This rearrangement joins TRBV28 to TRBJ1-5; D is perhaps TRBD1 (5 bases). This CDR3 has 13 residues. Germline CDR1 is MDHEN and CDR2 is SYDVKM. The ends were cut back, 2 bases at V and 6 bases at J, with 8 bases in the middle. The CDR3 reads CASSLPDTQPQHF. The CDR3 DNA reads TGTGCCAGCAGTTTACCGGACACTCAGCCCCAGCATTTT.

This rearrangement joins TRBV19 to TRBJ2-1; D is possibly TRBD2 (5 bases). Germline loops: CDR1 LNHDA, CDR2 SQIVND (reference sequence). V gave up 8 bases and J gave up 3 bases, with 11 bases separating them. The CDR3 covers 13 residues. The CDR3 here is CASGGPYYNEQFF. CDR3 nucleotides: TGTGCCAGTGGAGGACCGTACTACAATGAGCAGTTCTTC.

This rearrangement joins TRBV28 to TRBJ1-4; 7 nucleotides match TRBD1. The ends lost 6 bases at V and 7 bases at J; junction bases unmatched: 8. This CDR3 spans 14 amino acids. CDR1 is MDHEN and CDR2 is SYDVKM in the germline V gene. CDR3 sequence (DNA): TGTGCCAGCAGGAATACAGGGGAGGGTGAAAAACTGTTTTTT. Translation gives CASRNTGEGEKLFF.

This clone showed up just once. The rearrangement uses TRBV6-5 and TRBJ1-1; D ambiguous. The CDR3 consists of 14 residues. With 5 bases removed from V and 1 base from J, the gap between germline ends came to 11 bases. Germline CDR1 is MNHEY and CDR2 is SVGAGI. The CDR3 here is CASSPSGGNTEAFF. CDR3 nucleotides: TGTGCCAGCAGTCCTAGCGGCGGGAACACTGAAGCTTTCTTT.

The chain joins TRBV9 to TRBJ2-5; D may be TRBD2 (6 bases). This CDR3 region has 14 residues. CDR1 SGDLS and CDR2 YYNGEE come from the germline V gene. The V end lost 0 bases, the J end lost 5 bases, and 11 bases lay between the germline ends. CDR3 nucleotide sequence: TGTGCCAGCAGCGTAGGTACGGGGGTCGAGACCCAGTACTTC. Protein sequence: CASSVGTGVETQYF.

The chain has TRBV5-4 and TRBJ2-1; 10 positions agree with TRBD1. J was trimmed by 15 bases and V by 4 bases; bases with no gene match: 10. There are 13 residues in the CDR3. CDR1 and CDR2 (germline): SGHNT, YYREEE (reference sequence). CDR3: CASSQTGTGVLFF. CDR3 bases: TGTGCCAGCAGCCAAACCGGGACAGGGGTCCTGTTCTTC.

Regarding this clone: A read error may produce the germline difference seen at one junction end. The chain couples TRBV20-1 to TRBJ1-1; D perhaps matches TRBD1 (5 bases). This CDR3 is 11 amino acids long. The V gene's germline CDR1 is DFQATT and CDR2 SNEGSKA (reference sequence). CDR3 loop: CSAHDRIKLDF. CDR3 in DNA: TGCAGTGCCCACGACAGAATTAAGTTAGACTTT.

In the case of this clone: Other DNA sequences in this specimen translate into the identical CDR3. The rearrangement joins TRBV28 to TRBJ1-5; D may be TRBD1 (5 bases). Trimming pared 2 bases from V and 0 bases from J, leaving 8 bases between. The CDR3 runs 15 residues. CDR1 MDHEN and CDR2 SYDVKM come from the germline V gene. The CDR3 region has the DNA TGTGCCAGCAGTTTAGGGGGGAATAGCAATCAGCCCCAGCATTTT. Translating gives CASSLGGNSNQPQHF.

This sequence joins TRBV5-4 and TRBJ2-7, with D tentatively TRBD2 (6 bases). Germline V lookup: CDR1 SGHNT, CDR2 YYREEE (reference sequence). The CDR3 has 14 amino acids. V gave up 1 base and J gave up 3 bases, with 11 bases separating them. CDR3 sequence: CASSLRGGNYEQYF. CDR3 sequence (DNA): TGTGCCAGCAGCTTGAGAGGAGGGAACTACGAGCAGTACTTC.

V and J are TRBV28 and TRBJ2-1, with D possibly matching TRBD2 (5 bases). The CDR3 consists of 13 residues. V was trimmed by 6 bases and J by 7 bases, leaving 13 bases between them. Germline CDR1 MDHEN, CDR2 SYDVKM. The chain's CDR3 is CASSSIGVNEQFF. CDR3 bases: TGTGCCAGCAGCTCAATCGGGGTTAATGAGCAGTTCTTC. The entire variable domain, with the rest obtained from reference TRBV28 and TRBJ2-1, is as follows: DVKVTQSSRYLVKRTGEKVFLECVQDMDHENMFWYRQDPGLGLRLIYFSYDVKMKEKGDIPEGYSVSREKKERFSLILESASTNQTSMYLCASSSIGVNEQFFGPGTRLTVL.

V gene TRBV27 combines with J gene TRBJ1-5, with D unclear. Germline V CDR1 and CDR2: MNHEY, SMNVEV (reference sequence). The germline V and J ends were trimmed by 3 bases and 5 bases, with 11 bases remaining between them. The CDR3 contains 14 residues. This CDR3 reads CASSLRVGDQPQHF. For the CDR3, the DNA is TGTGCCAGCAGTTTGCGAGTGGGAGATCAGCCCCAGCATTTT.